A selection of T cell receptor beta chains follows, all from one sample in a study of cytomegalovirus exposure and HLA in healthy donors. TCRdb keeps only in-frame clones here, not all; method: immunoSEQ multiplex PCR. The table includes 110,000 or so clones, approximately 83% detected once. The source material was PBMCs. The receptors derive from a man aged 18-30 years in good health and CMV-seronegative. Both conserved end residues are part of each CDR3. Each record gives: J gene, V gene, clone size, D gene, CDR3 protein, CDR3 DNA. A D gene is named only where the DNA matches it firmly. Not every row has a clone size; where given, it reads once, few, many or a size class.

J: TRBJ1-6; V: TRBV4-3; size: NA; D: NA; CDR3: CASSQGRGDGSPLHF; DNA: TGCGCCAGCAGCCAGGGCAGGGGAGATGGCTCACCCCTCCACTTT
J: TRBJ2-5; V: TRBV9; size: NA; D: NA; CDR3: CASSVVPGGLQETQYF; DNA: TGTGCCAGCAGCGTAGTTCCAGGGGGGTTACAAGAGACCCAGTACTTC
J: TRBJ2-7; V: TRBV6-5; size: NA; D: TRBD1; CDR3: CASSLGTAYEQYF; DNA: TGTGCCAGCAGCTTGGGGACAGCCTACGAGCAGTACTTC
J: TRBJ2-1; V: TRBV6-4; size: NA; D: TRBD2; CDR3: CASSAGTSDEQFF; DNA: TGTGCCAGCAGTGCCGGGACTAGCGATGAGCAGTTCTTC
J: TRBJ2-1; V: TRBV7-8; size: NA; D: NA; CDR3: CASSLPIGWEEGNEQFF; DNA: TGTGCCAGCAGCTTACCTATAGGGTGGGAGGAAGGGAATGAGCAGTTCTTC
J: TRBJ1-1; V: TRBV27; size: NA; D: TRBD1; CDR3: CASRGTGLNTEAFF; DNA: TGTGCCAGCAGGGGGACAGGGCTGAACACTGAAGCTTTCTTT
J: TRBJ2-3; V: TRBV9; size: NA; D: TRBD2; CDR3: CASSFTSGRAMGDTQYF; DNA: TGTGCCAGCAGCTTTACTAGCGGGAGGGCCATGGGGGATACGCAGTATTTT
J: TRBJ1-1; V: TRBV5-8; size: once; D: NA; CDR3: CASSLTRLVTEAFF; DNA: TGTGCCAGCAGCTTGACTAGGTTAGTCACTGAAGCTTTCTTT
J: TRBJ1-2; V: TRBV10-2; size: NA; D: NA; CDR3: CASRDSGGNYGYTF; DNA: TGCGCCAGCAGAGACAGCGGGGGAAACTATGGCTACACCTTC
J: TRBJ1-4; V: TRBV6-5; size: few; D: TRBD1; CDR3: CASSYATGGKGKLFF; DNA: TGTGCCAGCAGTTACGCAACAGGGGGCAAGGGAAAACTGTTTTTT
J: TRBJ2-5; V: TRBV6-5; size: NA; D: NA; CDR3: CASSYGGSAEETQYF; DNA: TGTGCCAGCAGTTACGGGGGCTCAGCGGAAGAGACCCAGTACTTC
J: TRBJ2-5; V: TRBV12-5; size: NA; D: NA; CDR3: CASGTERRAGGETQYF; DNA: TGTGCTAGTGGAACGGAGCGGCGGGCTGGAGGGGAGACCCAGTACTTC
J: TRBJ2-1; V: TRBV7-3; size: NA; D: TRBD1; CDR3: CASSHDGTAYNEQFF; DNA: TGTGCCAGCAGCCACGACGGGACAGCCTACAATGAGCAGTTCTTC
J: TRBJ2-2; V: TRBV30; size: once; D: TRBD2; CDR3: CAWSVLGRGTGELFF; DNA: TGTGCCTGGAGTGTATTAGGGAGGGGCACCGGGGAGCTGTTTTTT
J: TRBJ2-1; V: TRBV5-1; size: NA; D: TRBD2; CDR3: CASSGSGDEQFF; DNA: TGCGCCAGCAGTGGTAGCGGGGATGAGCAGTTCTTC
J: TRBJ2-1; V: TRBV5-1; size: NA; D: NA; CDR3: CASRLPGSGSYNEQFF; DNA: TGCGCCAGCAGACTTCCTGGGAGCGGCTCCTACAATGAGCAGTTCTTC
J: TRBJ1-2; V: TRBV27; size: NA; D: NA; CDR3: CASSFTRGAYGYTF; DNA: TGTGCCAGCAGTTTCACCAGGGGCGCCTATGGCTACACCTTC
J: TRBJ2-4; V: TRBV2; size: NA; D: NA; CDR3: CASNRDTQKNIQYF; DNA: TGTGCCAGCAACCGGGACACACAGAAAAACATTCAGTACTTC
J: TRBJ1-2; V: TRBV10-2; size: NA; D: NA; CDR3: CASSESRGFGYTF; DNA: TGCGCCAGCAGTGAGTCGAGGGGGTTCGGCTACACCTTC
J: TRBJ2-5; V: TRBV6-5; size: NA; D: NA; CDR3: CASSYSRQTQETQYF; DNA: TGTGCCAGCAGTTACTCAAGACAGACTCAAGAGACCCAGTACTTC
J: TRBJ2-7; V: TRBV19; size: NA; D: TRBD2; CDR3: CASSPRTSGYEQYF; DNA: TGTGCCAGTAGTCCGCGGACTAGCGGATACGAGCAGTACTTC
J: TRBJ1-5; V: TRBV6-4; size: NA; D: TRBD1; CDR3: CASRKTGTGDQPQHF; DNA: TGTGCCAGCAGGAAAACCGGGACAGGGGATCAGCCCCAGCATTTT
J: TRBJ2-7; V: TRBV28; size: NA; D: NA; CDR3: CASSFFSRGYEQYF; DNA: TGTGCCAGCAGTTTTTTCTCCAGAGGCTACGAGCAGTACTTC
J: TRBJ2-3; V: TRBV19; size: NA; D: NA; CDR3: CASSIRRAGNTDTQYF; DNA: TGTGCCAGTAGTATTCGTAGGGCAGGGAACACAGATACGCAGTATTTT
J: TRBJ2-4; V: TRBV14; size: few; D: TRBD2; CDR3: CASSQGGGRLAKNIQYF; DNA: TGTGCCAGCAGCCAAGGAGGCGGGAGGCTAGCCAAAAACATTCAGTACTTC
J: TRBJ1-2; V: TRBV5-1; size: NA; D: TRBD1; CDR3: CASSSTRTGDYGYTF; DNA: TGCGCCAGCAGCTCCACCCGGACAGGCGACTATGGCTACACCTTC
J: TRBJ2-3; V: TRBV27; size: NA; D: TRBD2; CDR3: CASSLIAGGPEDTQYF; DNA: TGTGCCAGCAGTTTAATAGCGGGAGGGCCCGAAGATACGCAGTATTTT
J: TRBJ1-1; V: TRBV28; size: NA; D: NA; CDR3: CASNRVRTVMPDAFF; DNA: TGTGCCAGCAACCGGGTTCGGACAGTCATGCCTGATGCTTTCTTT
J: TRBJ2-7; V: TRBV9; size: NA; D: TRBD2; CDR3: CASSVATSGRLYEQYF; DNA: TGTGCCAGCAGCGTAGCTACTAGCGGGAGGCTCTACGAGCAGTACTTC
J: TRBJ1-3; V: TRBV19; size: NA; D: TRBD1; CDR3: CASSTTGTGGLGAGNTIYF; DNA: TGTGCCAGTAGTACGACCGGGACAGGGGGCCTCGGGGCTGGAAACACCATATATTTT
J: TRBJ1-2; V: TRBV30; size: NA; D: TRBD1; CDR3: CAWSVRGRNYGYTF; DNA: TGTGCCTGGAGTGTTAGGGGGCGAAACTATGGCTACACCTTC
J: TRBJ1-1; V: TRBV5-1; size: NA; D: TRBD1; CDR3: CASSLAGAGGTTEAFF; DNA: TGCGCCAGCAGCTTGGCCGGGGCAGGGGGGACCACTGAAGCTTTCTTT
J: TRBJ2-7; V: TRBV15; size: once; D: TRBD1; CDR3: CATSFSPGQGSYEQYF; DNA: TGTGCCACCAGCTTCTCGCCGGGACAGGGTTCCTACGAGCAGTACTTC
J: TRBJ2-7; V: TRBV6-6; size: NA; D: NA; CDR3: CASTVGWTSYEQYF; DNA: TGTGCCAGCACCGTCGGTTGGACATCCTACGAGCAGTACTTC
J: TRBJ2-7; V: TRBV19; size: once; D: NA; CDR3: CASSIRGLLYEQYF; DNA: TGTGCCAGTAGTATCCGGGGGTTACTCTACGAGCAGTACTTC
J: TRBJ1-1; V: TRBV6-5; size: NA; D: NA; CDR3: CASSYSGAFSITEAFF; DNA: TGTGCCAGCAGTTACTCTGGAGCCTTCTCGATCACTGAAGCTTTCTTT
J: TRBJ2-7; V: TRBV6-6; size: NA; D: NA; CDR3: CASGGGSDSFNYEQYF; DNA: TGTGCCAGCGGTGGTGGGTCGGACAGCTTCAACTACGAGCAGTACTTC
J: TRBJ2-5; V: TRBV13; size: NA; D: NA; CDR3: CASSLARPQETQYF; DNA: TGTGCCAGCAGCTTAGCGCGGCCACAAGAGACCCAGTACTTC
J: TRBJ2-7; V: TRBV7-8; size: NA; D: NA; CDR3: CASSFSYEQYF; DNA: TGTGCCAGCAGCTTTAGCTACGAGCAGTACTTC
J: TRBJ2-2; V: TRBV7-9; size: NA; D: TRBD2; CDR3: CASSLVLAGGPGNTGELFF; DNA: TGTGCCAGCAGCTTGGTCCTAGCGGGAGGGCCGGGGAACACCGGGGAGCTGTTTTTT
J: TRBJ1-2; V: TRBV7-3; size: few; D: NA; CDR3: CASSSGPGSSNGYTF; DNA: TGTGCCAGCAGCTCAGGGCCGGGCAGCTCTAATGGCTACACCTTC
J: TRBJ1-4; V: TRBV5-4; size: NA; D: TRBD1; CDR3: CASSLQGEANEKLFF; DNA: TGTGCCAGCAGCTTGCAGGGGGAGGCTAATGAAAAACTGTTTTTT
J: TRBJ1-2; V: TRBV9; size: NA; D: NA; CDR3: CASSPWTVPGYGYTF; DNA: TGTGCCAGCAGCCCGTGGACAGTCCCAGGCTATGGCTACACCTTC
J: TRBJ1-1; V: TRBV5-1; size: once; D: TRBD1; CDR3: CASSQNRGLNTEAFF; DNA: TGCGCCAGCAGCCAAAACAGGGGCCTGAACACTGAAGCTTTCTTT
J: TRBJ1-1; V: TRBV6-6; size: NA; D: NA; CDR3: CASSITGDHTEAFF; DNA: TGTGCCAGCAGCATTACGGGGGATCACACTGAAGCTTTCTTT
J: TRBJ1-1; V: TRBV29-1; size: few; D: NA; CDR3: CSAGLSNTEAFF; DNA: TGCAGCGCTGGACTGTCGAACACTGAAGCTTTCTTT
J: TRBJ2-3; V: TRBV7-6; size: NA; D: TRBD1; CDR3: CASSGDSATDTQYF; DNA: TGTGCCAGCAGCGGGGACAGTGCCACAGATACGCAGTATTTT
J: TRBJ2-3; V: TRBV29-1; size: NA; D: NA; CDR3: CSVSPGVDTQYF; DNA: TGCAGCGTTAGCCCAGGGGTAGATACGCAGTATTTT
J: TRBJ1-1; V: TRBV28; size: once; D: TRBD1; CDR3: CASSFHGTGRNSAFF; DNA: TGTGCCAGCAGTTTCCATGGGACAGGGAGGAACTCAGCTTTCTTT
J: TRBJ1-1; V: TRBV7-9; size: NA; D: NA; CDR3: CASSSLQGINTEAFF; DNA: TGTGCCAGCAGCTCGTTACAGGGAATCAACACTGAAGCTTTCTTT
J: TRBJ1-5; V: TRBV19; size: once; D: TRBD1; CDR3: CASSTSTGGSNQPQHF; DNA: TGTGCCAGTAGTACATCGACAGGGGGGAGCAATCAGCCCCAGCATTTT
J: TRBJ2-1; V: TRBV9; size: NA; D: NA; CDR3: CASSFGRTEEQFF; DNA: TGTGCCAGCAGCTTCGGGAGAACGGAGGAGCAGTTCTTC
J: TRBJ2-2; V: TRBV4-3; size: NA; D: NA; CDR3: CASSNRGGELFF; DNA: TGCGCCAGCAGCAATCGAGGCGGGGAGCTGTTTTTT
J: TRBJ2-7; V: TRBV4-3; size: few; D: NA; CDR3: CASSQLFTGFYEQYF; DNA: TGCGCCAGCAGCCAGCTTTTTACAGGGTTCTACGAGCAGTACTTC
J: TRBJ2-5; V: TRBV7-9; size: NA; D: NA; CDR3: CASSPRTGGETQYF; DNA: TGTGCCAGCAGCCCACGGACCGGAGGGGAGACCCAGTACTTC
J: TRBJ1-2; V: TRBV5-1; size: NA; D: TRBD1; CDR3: CASSDIRGLSGYTF; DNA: TGCGCCAGCAGCGATATAAGGGGGCTTAGCGGCTACACCTTC
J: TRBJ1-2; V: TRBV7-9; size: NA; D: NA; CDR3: CASNLGQPNYGYTF; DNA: TGTGCCAGCAACCTCGGACAGCCGAACTATGGCTACACCTTC
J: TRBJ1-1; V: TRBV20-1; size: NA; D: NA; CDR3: CSARAPSEAFF; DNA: TGCAGTGCTAGAGCCCCGAGTGAAGCTTTCTTT
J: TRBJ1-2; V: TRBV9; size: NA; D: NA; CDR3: CASSVVNSALGYTF; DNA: TGTGCCAGCAGCGTAGTGAACAGTGCCCTAGGCTACACCTTC
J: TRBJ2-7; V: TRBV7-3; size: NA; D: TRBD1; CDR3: CASSLKGTGDYEQYF; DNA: TGTGCCAGCAGCTTAAAAGGGACAGGCGACTACGAGCAGTACTTC